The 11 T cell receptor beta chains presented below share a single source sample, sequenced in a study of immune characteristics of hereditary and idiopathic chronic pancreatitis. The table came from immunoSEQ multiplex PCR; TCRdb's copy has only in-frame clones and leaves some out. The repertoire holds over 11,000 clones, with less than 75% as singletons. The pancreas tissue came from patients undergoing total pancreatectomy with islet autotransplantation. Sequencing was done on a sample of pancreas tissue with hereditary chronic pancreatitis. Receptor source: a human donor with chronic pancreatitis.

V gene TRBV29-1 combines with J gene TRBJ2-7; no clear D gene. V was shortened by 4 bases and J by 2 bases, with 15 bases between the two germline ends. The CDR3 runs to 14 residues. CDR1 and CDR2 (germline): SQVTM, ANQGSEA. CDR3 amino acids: CSVVSVREPYEQYF. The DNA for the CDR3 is TGCAGCGTTGTCTCAGTTCGAGAGCCCTACGAGCAGTACTTC.

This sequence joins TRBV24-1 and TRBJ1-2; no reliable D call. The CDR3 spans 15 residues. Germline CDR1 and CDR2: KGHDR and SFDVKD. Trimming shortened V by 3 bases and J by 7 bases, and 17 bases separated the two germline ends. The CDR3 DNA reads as TGTGCCACCAGTGATGGCGGTCGGATCCCCTCTGGCTACACCTTC. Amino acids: CATSDGGRIPSGYTF.

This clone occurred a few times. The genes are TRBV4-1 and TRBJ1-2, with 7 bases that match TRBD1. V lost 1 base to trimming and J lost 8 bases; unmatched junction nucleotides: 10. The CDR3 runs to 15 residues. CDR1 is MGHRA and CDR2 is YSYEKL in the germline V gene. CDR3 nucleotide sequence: TGCGCCAGCAGCCAAGGGTCGGGACAGTCTGACGGCTACACCTTC. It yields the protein CASSQGSGQSDGYTF.

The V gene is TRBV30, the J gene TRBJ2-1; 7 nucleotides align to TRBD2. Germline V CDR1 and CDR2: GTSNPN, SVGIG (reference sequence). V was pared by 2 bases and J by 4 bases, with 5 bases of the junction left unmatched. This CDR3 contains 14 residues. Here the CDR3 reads CAWSFWGGYNEQFF. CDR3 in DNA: TGTGCCTGGAGTTTCTGGGGGGGTTACAATGAGCAGTTCTTC.

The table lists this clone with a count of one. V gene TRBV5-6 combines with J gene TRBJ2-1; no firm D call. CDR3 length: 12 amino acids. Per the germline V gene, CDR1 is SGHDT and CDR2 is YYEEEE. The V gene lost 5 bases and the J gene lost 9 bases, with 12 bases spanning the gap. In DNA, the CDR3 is TGTGCCAGCAGAGCTTCAGGATCTGAGCAGTTCTTC. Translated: CASRASGSEQFF.

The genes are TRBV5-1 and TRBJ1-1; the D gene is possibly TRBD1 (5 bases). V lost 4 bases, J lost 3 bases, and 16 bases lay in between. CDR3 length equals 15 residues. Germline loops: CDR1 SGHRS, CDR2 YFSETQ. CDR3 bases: TGCGCCAGCAGCAACCAGCCCTCGGGGGACACTGAAGCTTTCTTT. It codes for CASSNQPSGDTEAFF.

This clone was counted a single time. CDR3 protein: CASSGRQGVNTEAFF. CDR3 DNA: TGTGCCAGCAGCGGGAGACAGGGGGTGAACACTGAAGCTTTCTTT. The V and J genes are TRBV9 and TRBJ1-1, with 9 bases matching TRBD1. The J segment lost 0 bases and the V segment lost 3 bases, leaving 3 bases of the junction unmatched. The CDR3 has 15 residues. The germline CDR1 and CDR2 sequences are SGDLS and YYNGEE.

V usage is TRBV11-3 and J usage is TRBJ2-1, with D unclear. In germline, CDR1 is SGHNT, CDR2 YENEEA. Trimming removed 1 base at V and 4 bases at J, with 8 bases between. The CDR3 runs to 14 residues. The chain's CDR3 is CASSLGSEYNEQFF. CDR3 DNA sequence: TGTGCCAGCAGCTTAGGTTCAGAGTACAATGAGCAGTTCTTC.

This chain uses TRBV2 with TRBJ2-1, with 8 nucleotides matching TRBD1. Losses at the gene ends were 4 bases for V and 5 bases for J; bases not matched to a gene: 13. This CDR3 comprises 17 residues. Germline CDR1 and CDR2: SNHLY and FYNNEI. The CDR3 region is CASSGGRTGNPHNEQFF. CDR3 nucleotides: TGTGCCAGCAGTGGGGGGAGGACAGGGAATCCACACAATGAGCAGTTCTTC.

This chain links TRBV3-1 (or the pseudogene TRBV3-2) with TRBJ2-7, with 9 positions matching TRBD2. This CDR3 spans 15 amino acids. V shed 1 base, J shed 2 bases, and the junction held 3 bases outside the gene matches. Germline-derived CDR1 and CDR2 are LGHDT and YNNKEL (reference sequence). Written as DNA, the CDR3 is TGTGCCAGCAGCCAAGTCACTAGCGGGCCCTACGAGCAGTACTTC. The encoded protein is CASSQVTSGPYEQYF.

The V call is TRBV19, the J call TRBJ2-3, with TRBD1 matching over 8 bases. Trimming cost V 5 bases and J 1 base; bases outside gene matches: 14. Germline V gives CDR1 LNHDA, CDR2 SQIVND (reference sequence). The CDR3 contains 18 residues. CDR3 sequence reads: CASSLTELQGAGTDTQYF. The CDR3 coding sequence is TGTGCCAGTAGTTTAACCGAACTTCAGGGGGCTGGCACAGATACGCAGTATTTT.